This T cell receptor beta chain was recorded in a study of T cell responses to AZD1222 COVID-19 vaccine. Study results and limitations: There were repertoire samples only from the period after the peak T cell response. The study found vaccine-associated CD4 TCRs spanning spike, dominant at 160-218 and 743-854. Per reports, nearly half of all spike-specific TCRs target regions that are unmutated in variants. An increase in Spike-specific TCR breadth and depth was observed after two AZD1222 doses.

Generated by immunoSEQ multiplex PCR, the TCRdb table keeps only in-frame clones and is missing some. The data hold under 200,000 clones, with around nine tenths observed a single time. The CDR3 runs 18 residues. Points on this clone: The antigen remains undetermined.

The source was peripheral blood, collected on day 0 of AZD1222 vaccination. V gene TRBV21-1 combines with J gene TRBJ1-6. TRBV21-1 is listed as a pseudogene. The origin of this receptor is an adult in good health. The CDR3, as DNA: TGTTCCAGCAGCTGGGGGTTAGCTACACATACATATAATTCACCCCTCCACTTT. Amino acids: CSSSWGLATHTYNSPLHF.